This is a list of T cell receptor beta chains from one sample in a study of T-cell reconstitution after alpha-beta-depleted transplantation in children. TCRdb ran MiXCR on the PCR reads and lists one entry per CDR3 protein. The sample holds approximately 210,000 distinct CDR3 sequences; approximately 14% are singletons and the top ten take 13%. The sample was PBMCs from the stem cell graft donor, taken from the stem cell graft. The receptors here all came from a human donor who donated a stem cell graft to a child with acute lymphoblastic leukemia. CDR3s leave out the opening cysteine and the closing phenylalanine or tryptophan. The listing skips clone size in some rows; elsewhere it reads once, few, many or a size class.

v_call | clone_size | cdr3_aa
TRBV20-1 | many | SARDWTAPNYGYT
TRBV29-1 | . | SAGTSGANTGELF
TRBV28 | . | ASSLGPQLLF
TRBV20-1 | few | SGGRDPFNEQF
TRBV11-2 | many | ASSLNRGRVAGELF
TRBV13 | many | ASSPGGYSINEQF
TRBV5-1 | many | ASSNWGGLAGALIKNIQY
TRBV20-1 | many | SATDRTNNSPLH
TRBV5-6 | few | ACVRIAEAF
TRBV7-9 | many | ASSSTTTGFFTDTQY
TRBV12-3/TRBV12-4 | many | ASSTSWSGRFYEQY
TRBV7-2 | . | ASSLIGNRGEKLF
TRBV29-1 | many | SAGQGTGTEAF
TRBV28 | many | ASGALGGTTDTQY
TRBV20-1 | many | SASGLAGGPNTGELF
TRBV5-1 | few | ASSFSSAGETQY
TRBV10-2 | few | ASKLAGSNTGELF
TRBV20-1 | many | SGVTQRYEQY
TRBV7-6 | many | ASSLGEVGNYGYT
TRBV12-3/TRBV12-4 | . | ASRGGRFNGYT
TRBV12-3/TRBV12-4 | many | AIPGLAGNEQF
TRBV12-3/TRBV12-4 | . | ASTFSGANVLT
TRBV7-2 | many | ASSSQFDQETQY
TRBV5-1 | many | ASSLAGWEAEAF
TRBV7-6 | many | ASTRFSGRADTQY
TRBV7-9 | many | ASSEGTGKIGQPQH
TRBV7-9 | many | ASSLEVTGYGTQY
TRBV4-1 | . | ASSYGTGRTYEQY
TRBV7-9 | . | ASSLEQKSGYT
TRBV10-3 | many | AISPRGGLVGNEQF
TRBV27 | many | ASSFAFGFYEQY
TRBV6-5 | many | ASSYSSRTNTEAF
TRBV7-9 | many | ASSSDLSYEQY
TRBV29-1 | many | SVILPGGRSSTEAF
TRBV10-3 | many | AISVGDNSPLH
TRBV4-1 | many | ASSPGTGYNEQF
TRBV5-5 | many | ASSLTGAGGGYT
TRBV5-6 | many | ASSRNLYGYT
TRBV20-1 | many | SATTRDRYTGELF
TRBV4-1 | few | ASSRGTSPLGTEAF
TRBV28 | many | ASSFGDRWYNEQF